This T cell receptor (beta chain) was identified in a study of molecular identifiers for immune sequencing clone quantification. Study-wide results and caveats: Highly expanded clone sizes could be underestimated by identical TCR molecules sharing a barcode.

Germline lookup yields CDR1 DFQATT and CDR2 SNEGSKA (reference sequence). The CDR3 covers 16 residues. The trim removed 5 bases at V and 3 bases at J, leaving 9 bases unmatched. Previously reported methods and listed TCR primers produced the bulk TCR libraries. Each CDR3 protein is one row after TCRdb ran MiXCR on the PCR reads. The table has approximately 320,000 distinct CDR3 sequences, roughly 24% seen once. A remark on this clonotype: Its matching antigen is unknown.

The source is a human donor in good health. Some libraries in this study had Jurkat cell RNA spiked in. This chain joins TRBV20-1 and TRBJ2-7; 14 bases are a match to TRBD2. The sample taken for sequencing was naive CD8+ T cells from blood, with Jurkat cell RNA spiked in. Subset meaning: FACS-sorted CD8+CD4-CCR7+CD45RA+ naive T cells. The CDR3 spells CSAPLPGLAGDYEQYF. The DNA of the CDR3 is TGCAGTGCTCCCCTTCCGGGACTAGCGGGAGACTACGAGCAGTACTTC.